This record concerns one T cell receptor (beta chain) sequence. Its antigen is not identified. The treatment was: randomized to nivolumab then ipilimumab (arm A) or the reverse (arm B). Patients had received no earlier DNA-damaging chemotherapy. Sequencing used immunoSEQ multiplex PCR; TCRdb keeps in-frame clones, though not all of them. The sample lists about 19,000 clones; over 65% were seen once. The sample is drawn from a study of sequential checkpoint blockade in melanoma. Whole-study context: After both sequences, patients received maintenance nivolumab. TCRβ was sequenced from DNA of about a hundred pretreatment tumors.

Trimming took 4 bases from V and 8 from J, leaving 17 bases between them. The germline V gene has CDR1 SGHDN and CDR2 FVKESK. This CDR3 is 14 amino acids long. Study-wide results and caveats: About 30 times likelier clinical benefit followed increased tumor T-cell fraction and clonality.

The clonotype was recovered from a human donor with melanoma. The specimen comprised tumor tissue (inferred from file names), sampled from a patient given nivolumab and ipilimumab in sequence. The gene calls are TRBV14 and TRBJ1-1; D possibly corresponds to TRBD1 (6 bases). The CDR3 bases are TGTGCCAGCAGCCCGGACAGCCCCAAGAGAGAAGCTTTCTTT. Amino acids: CASSPDSPKREAFF.